This TCR beta chain was captured in a study of blood T cell repertoires in COVID-19. Study summary: Both acute and convalescent COVID-19 samples were obtained from the United States, Italy and Spain. Nucleic acid was either cDNA or gDNA, and it came from T cells, B-cell-depleted T cells, or PBMCs.

CDR3 length equals 12 residues. CDR1 is SGHRS, CDR2 YFSETQ, per germline. The junction had 2 bases not matched to a gene; V was cut back by 3 bases and J by 7 bases. Authors' analysis steps: Amplification of reference gene primers was used by the study to estimate nucleated cell counts. Measured with immunoSEQ multiplex PCR; TCRdb has only the in-frame clones, and not every one. The D gene and trimming were derived from the DNA, and the V and J assignments and clone size from that table. The sample consists of around 180,000 clones, about 84% of them appearing once. The clonotype was recovered from a human donor in a cohort sampled during active COVID-19. The sample consisted of peripheral blood. This chain uses TRBV5-1 with TRBJ1-1; 8 bases fit TRBD1. The CDR3 protein is CASSSGQVEAFF. In DNA form, the CDR3 reads TGCGCCAGCAGCTCGGGACAGGTTGAAGCTTTCTTT.